This T cell receptor (beta chain) derives from a study of vaccination and CD4 T cells after COVID-19. About the research overall: The cells in question were stimulated using overlapping spike peptides derived from SARS-CoV-2, HCoV-NL63, HCoV-OC43 and HCoV-229E. Findings and caveats of the study: Spike mono-reactivity marked 304 of 307 vaccine-specific clones in convalescent patients.

On this clonotype itself: As yet, its antigen is unknown.

Cultured CD4+ T cells had their DNA profiled by the Oncomine TCR Beta short-read assay. TCRdb called the PCR reads again in MiXCR, with one record for every CDR3 protein. The data show over 3,500 distinct CDR3 sequences, with approximately 19% seen just once and about 23% held by the top ten. CDR1 and CDR2 from the germline V gene are SGHRS and YFSETQ. The CDR3 runs 15 residues. Trimming cost V 4 bases and J 5 bases, with 17 bases left between them. Regarding treatment: roughly ten-day PBMC culture with coronavirus spike peptide pools or control peptides (ViraFEST assay). Antigen-specific T cells were expanded with peptide pools by ViraFEST, and TCRs were then sequenced.

This sequence originates from a human donor who had recovered from COVID-19. Sequencing was carried out using CD4+ T cells from blood, cultured in vitro. The chain links TRBV5-1 to TRBJ2-3, with D tentatively TRBD1 (7 bases). This CDR3 is CASSPNRGGVDTQYF. CDR3 in DNA: TGCGCCAGCAGCCCAAACAGGGGAGGCGTAGATACGCAGTATTTT.